The rows below give T cell receptor beta chains drawn from one sample of a study of cytomegalovirus exposure and HLA in healthy donors. Profiled with immunoSEQ multiplex PCR; TCRdb holds only in-frame clones, not every one. The sample includes about 120,000 clones, about 74% of them seen just once. Sequenced sample: PBMCs. The receptors here all came from a female donor in good health and CMV-seronegative. The CDR3 runs from the conserved cysteine through the conserved F or W. D genes are given only for firm matches. Clone size is stated in some rows and not others, as once, few, many or a class when expanded.

J gene,V gene,clone size,D gene,CDR3 DNA,CDR3 protein
TRBJ1-5,TRBV7-2,NA,NA,TGTGCCAGCAGCTCAGATGGGGGGAATCAGCCCCAGCATTTT,CASSSDGGNQPQHF
TRBJ1-4,TRBV7-6,NA,TRBD1,TGTGCCAGCAGCTCACTCCCACAGGGGGCTAATGAAAAACTGTTTTTT,CASSSLPQGANEKLFF
TRBJ1-2,TRBV19,once,NA,TGTGCCAGTAGTATAGATTACACTCTCAGGGGTATGAAGGGCTACACCTTC,CASSIDYTLRGMKGYTF
TRBJ1-6,TRBV5-4,NA,NA,TGTGCCAGCAGCTTACCGGGCGGGGATAATTCACCCCTCCACTTT,CASSLPGGDNSPLHF
TRBJ1-1,TRBV5-6,many,TRBD1,TGTGCCAGCAGCTCGACAGGGAAGGGGAACACTGAAGCTTTCTTT,CASSSTGKGNTEAFF
TRBJ1-4,TRBV5-4,NA,TRBD1,TGTGCCAGCAGCCAGACAGGGAATAATGAAAAACTGTTTTTT,CASSQTGNNEKLFF
TRBJ1-2,TRBV7-9,NA,NA,TGTGCCAGCAGCCCGCAGGGCGGCGGCTACACCTTC,CASSPQGGGYTF
TRBJ2-7,TRBV4-1,NA,TRBD2,TGCGCCAGCAGCCAAGAGAGTAGTCCGGGGGGGATTTACGAGCAGTACTTC,CASSQESSPGGIYEQYF
TRBJ2-3,TRBV5-4,once,NA,TGTGCCAGCAGCTCCCTCTCCCCCCCTCATACGCAGTATTTT,CASSSLSPPHTQYF
TRBJ2-1,TRBV5-5,NA,NA,TGTGCCAGCAGCCCCCGGCAGGATGAGCAGTTCTTC,CASSPRQDEQFF
TRBJ2-7,TRBV5-4,NA,NA,TGTGCCAGCAGCTTGGGCAGGGAATACGAGCAGTACTTC,CASSLGREYEQYF
TRBJ1-1,TRBV13,NA,NA,TGTGCCACCCTGCGGGGGCAAGGTACTGAAGCTTTCTTT,CATLRGQGTEAFF
TRBJ2-5,TRBV9,NA,TRBD2,TGTGCCAGCAGCTCGGGACTAGCGGGGGGCGGTGAGACCCAGTACTTC,CASSSGLAGGGETQYF
TRBJ1-4,TRBV5-1,NA,NA,TGCGCCAGCAGCTCCGCAACTAATGAAAAACTGTTTTTT,CASSSATNEKLFF
TRBJ2-7,TRBV6-6,NA,TRBD2,TGTGCCAGCAGTGCAACTAGCGGGGCCAACGAGCAGTACTTC,CASSATSGANEQYF
TRBJ2-3,TRBV2,NA,TRBD2,TGTGCCAGCAGAAAAGCGGGGGGGCCGTCAGCTGATACGCAGTATTTT,CASRKAGGPSADTQYF
TRBJ2-5,TRBV7-9,NA,TRBD2,TGTGCCAGCAGCTTGTATAGACTAGCGGGGGAGGAAGAGACCCAGTACTTC,CASSLYRLAGEEETQYF
TRBJ1-1,TRBV4-3,NA,TRBD1,TGCGCCAGCAGCCAAGATCTGAGCGTAACAGGGGGCAATACTGAAGCTTTCTTT,CASSQDLSVTGGNTEAFF
TRBJ2-1,TRBV6-5,NA,NA,TGTGCCAGCAGGCAGACAGTCTCCTACAATGAGCAGTTCTTC,CASRQTVSYNEQFF
TRBJ1-2,TRBV7-9,NA,NA,TGTGCCAGCAGCTTAGTCGCGAATAACTATGGCTACACCTTC,CASSLVANNYGYTF
TRBJ1-1,TRBV9,NA,NA,TGTGCCAGCAGCGTAGTAACAGGGAGTACTGAAGCTTTCTTT,CASSVVTGSTEAFF
TRBJ2-3,TRBV5-1,NA,NA,TGCGCCAGCAGCTCGGTCTCGCCTCCCGCAGATACGCAGTATTTT,CASSSVSPPADTQYF
TRBJ1-2,TRBV27,once,TRBD1,TGTGCCAGCAGGACAGGGCTTCGGGACTATGGCTACACCTTC,CASRTGLRDYGYTF
TRBJ2-2,TRBV5-1,NA,NA,TGCGCCAGCAGCTTTCGAACTAGTAAAGGCACCGGGGAGCTGTTTTTT,CASSFRTSKGTGELFF
TRBJ1-1,TRBV18,NA,NA,TGTGCCAGCTCACCGAACGTTGGCGCTTTCTTT,CASSPNVGAFF
TRBJ2-7,TRBV11-2,NA,TRBD2,TGTGCCAGCAGCTTAGGGCTAGCGGACTACGAGCAGTACTTC,CASSLGLADYEQYF
TRBJ2-1,TRBV5-4,NA,TRBD1,TGTGCCAGCAGCCGGGCTCCCGGGACAGGGGTTAGTGATGAGCAGTTCTTC,CASSRAPGTGVSDEQFF
TRBJ2-4,TRBV13,once,NA,TGTGCCAGCAGCTTAGGTTCTGACATTCAGTACTTC,CASSLGSDIQYF
TRBJ2-3,TRBV7-3,NA,NA,TGTGCCAGCAGCTTAACAGGGGTTCGCGCAGATACGCAGTATTTT,CASSLTGVRADTQYF
TRBJ1-1,TRBV7-9,few,NA,TGTGCCAGCAGCTTATGGGGGCCGGAAGCTTTCTTT,CASSLWGPEAFF
TRBJ2-2,TRBV7-2,NA,NA,TGTGCCAGCAGCTTATCCCGGAACACCGGGGAGCTGTTTTTT,CASSLSRNTGELFF
TRBJ1-2,TRBV19,NA,TRBD1,TGTGCCAGCTTTAGACAGGGGAACGGCTACACCTTC,CASFRQGNGYTF
TRBJ2-3,TRBV5-1,NA,NA,TGCGCCAGCAGCTTAGGGTTTCCGGGGGATACGCAGTATTTT,CASSLGFPGDTQYF
TRBJ2-6,TRBV12-1,NA,NA,TGTGCCAGCAGCTTTTTGACCCCGGGACAGGAAAAGTCTGGGGCCAACGTCCTGACTTTC,CASSFLTPGQEKSGANVLTF
TRBJ2-5,TRBV6-5,NA,NA,TGTGCCAGCAGTTACATAGGAGTGCAGGAGACCCAGTACTTC,CASSYIGVQETQYF
TRBJ2-1,TRBV2,NA,TRBD2,TGTGCCAGCAGACCCTTAGCGGGGGACTACAATGAGCAGTTCTTC,CASRPLAGDYNEQFF
TRBJ1-2,TRBV27,NA,TRBD1,TGTGCCAGCAAGACAGGGAACTATGGCTACACCTTC,CASKTGNYGYTF
TRBJ1-1,TRBV27,NA,NA,TGTGCCAACAGTTGGGGGCGGGCGAGCACTGAAGCTTTCTTT,CANSWGRASTEAFF
TRBJ2-3,TRBV30,once,NA,TGTGCCTGGAGTGTTGGGCGTGGTTCAACAGATACGCAGTATTTT,CAWSVGRGSTDTQYF
TRBJ2-4,TRBV2,NA,NA,TGTGCCAGCAAGGACAGCGGAAAGGACATTCAGTACTTC,CASKDSGKDIQYF
TRBJ2-7,TRBV7-8,NA,NA,TGTGCCAGCAGCTTTTTTTTCCCTACGGGTAGGGGTTACGAGCAGTACTTC,CASSFFFPTGRGYEQYF
TRBJ1-3,TRBV7-9,NA,TRBD1,TGTGCCAGCAGCTCTACCGGGACAGACTTAAACACCATATATTTT,CASSSTGTDLNTIYF
TRBJ2-1,TRBV19,NA,NA,TGTGCCAGTAGTCGGAGGCAGCAGGGGGGCCATGAGCAGTTCTTC,CASSRRQQGGHEQFF
TRBJ1-4,TRBV6-6,NA,NA,TGTGCCTGCTCCGCGACAGTGAGTGCTTTAGAAAAACTGTTTTTT,CACSATVSALEKLFF
TRBJ2-4,TRBV6-1,NA,NA,TGTGCCAGCAGTGAAACGAGGGGGGGGGTAGCCAAAAACATTCAGTACTTC,CASSETRGGVAKNIQYF
TRBJ2-7,TRBV4-1,NA,NA,TGCGCCAGCAGCCATGCAGGTGTCCACGAGCAGTACTTC,CASSHAGVHEQYF
TRBJ2-3,TRBV5-4,once,NA,TGTGCCAGCAGCTCCGGAGCCGTACACCCTAGCACAGATACGCAGTATTTT,CASSSGAVHPSTDTQYF
TRBJ2-7,TRBV10-3,NA,TRBD2,TGTGCCATCAGTGAGTCGGAGGTAGCGGGGGAATCCTACGAGCAGTACTTC,CAISESEVAGESYEQYF
TRBJ1-1,TRBV27,NA,TRBD1,TGTGCCAGCAGTTTACTTTCCGGGGGACAGGCGAACACTGAAGCTTTCTTT,CASSLLSGGQANTEAFF
TRBJ2-3,TRBV6-4,few,TRBD2,TGTGCCAGCAGTGACTCGACTAGCGGGGGGGCAGATACGCAGTATTTT,CASSDSTSGGADTQYF
TRBJ2-7,TRBV19,NA,NA,TGTGCCAGTAGTGAGACAGTGATCTACGAGCAGTACTTC,CASSETVIYEQYF
TRBJ1-1,TRBV18,NA,NA,TGTGCCAGCTCGCAACGACAGGTCGGCAACACTGAAGCTTTCTTT,CASSQRQVGNTEAFF